Below, one T cell receptor beta chain is given with its context. The sample comes from a study of shared clonotypes between healthy human individuals. Sequencing was performed on unsorted PBMC DNA using ten immunoSEQ deep assay plates. Profiling relied on immunoSEQ multiplex PCR, and the TCRdb table lists in-frame clones only, not all of them. This table holds about 490,000 clones, around 80% found once. CDR3 length: 11 amino acids. Germline V lookup: CDR1 SGHNT, CDR2 YYREEE (reference sequence). Trimming took 6 bases from V and 4 from J, leaving 7 bases between them. V and J are TRBV5-4 and TRBJ1-1; possibly TRBD1 for D (5 bases). The clonotype was recovered from a woman aged 40 to 49 in good health. Some clones in this sample may be carry-over from other donors' samples. Input material: PBMCs. For the CDR3, the DNA is TGTGCCAGCATCGGGGCCACTGAAGCTTTCTTT. Its protein product is CASIGATEAFF.